This TCR beta chain was sequenced in a study of cytomegalovirus exposure and HLA in healthy donors. Study details: A later analysis reported the same platform for the roughly 120 validation repertoires and the 500 to 700 first-cohort repertoires. Study observations and caveats: Researchers reported that a few CMV-associated chains were confirmed in vitro as CMV antigen-specific. Many donors carried some public TCRs, although rarity characterized most TCR sequences.

In regard to this clone: What it recognizes is unknown.

Measured with immunoSEQ multiplex PCR; TCRdb has only the in-frame clones, and not every one. Of 170,000 or so clones in the sample, around 82% were seen once. The CDR3 is made up of 15 amino acids. Germline assignment: CDR1 MNHEY and CDR2 SMNVEV (reference sequence). V shed 4 bases, J shed 2 bases, and the junction held 6 bases outside the gene matches. The chain carries TRBV27 and TRBJ2-3; 7 nucleotides align to TRBD1. The source is a woman under 30 in good health and CMV-seropositive. The material sequenced was PBMCs. CDR3 amino acids: CASSSGQVLTDTQYF. The DNA of the CDR3 is TGTGCCAGCAGTTCCGGACAGGTACTCACAGATACGCAGTATTTT.